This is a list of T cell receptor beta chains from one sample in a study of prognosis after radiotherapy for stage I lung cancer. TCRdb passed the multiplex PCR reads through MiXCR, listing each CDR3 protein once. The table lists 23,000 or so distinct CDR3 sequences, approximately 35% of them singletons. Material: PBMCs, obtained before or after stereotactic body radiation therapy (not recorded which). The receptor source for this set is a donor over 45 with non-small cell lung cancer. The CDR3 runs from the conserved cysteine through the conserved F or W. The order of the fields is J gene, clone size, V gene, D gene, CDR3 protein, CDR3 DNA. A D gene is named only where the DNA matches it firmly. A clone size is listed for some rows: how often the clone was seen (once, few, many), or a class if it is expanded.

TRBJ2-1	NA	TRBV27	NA	CASSSRSQLNNEQFF	TGTGCCAGCAGTTCCCGTAGTCAGCTAAACAATGAGCAGTTCTTC
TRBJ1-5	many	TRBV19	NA	CASRGLYQSNQPQHF	TGTGCCAGTAGAGGACTCTATCAGAGCAATCAGCCCCAGCATTTT
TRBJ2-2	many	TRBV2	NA	CASRGPGSTGELFF	TGTGCCAGCAGGGGACCGGGTTCCACCGGGGAGCTGTTTTTT
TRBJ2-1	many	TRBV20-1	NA	CSASGAQRRGVHEQFF	TGCAGTGCTAGCGGGGCGCAGCGGAGAGGGGTCCATGAGCAGTTCTTC
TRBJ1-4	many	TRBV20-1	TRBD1	CSARKRTGGDARRKLFF	TGCAGTGCTAGAAAAAGGACAGGGGGCGATGCGAGGAGAAAACTGTTTTTT
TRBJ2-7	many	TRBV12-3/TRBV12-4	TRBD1	CASSPRTGANEQYF	TGTGCCAGCAGTCCCAGGACAGGGGCAAACGAGCAGTACTTC
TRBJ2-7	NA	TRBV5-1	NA	CASSLARSEQYF	TGTGCCAGCAGCTTGGCCAGAAGCGAGCAGTACTTC
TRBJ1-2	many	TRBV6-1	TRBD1	CASSEGDRGYGYTF	TGTGCCAGCAGTGAAGGGGACAGGGGCTATGGCTACACCTTC
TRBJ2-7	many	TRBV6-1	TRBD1	CASRTGPTYEQYF	TGTGCCAGCAGGACAGGGCCAACCTACGAGCAGTACTTC
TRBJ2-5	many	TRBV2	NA	CASSLLETQYF	TGTGCCAGCAGCCTGTTAGAGACCCAGTACTTC
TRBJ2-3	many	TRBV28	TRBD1	CASSYHRGYTDTQYF	TGTGCCAGCAGTTACCACAGGGGCTACACAGATACGCAGTATTTT
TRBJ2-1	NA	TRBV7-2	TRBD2	CASSRRLAGSRNEQFF	TGTGCCAGCAGCCGACGACTAGCGGGAAGTAGGAATGAGCAGTTCTTC
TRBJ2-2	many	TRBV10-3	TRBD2	CAIHPGGSGTGELFF	TGTGCCATCCACCCGGGGGGGAGCGGCACCGGGGAGCTGTTTTTT
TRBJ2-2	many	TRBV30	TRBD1	CAWNNRGPTGELFF	TGTGCCTGGAATAACAGGGGCCCCACCGGGGAGCTGTTTTTT
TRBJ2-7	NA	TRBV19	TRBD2	CPSSTPAGAPYEQYF	TGTCCCAGTAGTACCCCAGCGGGAGCCCCCTACGAGCAGTACTTC
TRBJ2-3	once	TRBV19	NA	CASSTRLAGKADTQYF	TGTGCCAGTAGTACGCGACTGGCGGGGAAAGCAGATACGCAGTATTTT
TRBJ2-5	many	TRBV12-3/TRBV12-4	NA	CASSLERPGETQYF	TGTGCCAGCAGTTTAGAAAGGCCCGGGGAGACCCAGTACTTC
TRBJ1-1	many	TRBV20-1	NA	CSARDLGQNTEAFF	TGCAGTGCTAGAGATCTGGGACAGAACACTGAAGCTTTCTTT
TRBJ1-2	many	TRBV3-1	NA	CASSQDTGNYGYTF	TGTGCCAGCAGCCAAGATACGGGTAACTATGGCTACACCTTC
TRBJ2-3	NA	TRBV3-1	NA	CASSQGRGTDTQYF	TGTGCCAGCAGCCAAGGGCGTGGCACAGATACGCAGTATTTT
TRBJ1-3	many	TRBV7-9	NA	CASSWTPGVSGNTIYF	TGTGCCAGCAGCTGGACCCCGGGGGTCTCTGGAAACACCATATATTTT
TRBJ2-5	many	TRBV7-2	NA	CASSLSFAAQETQYF	TGTGCCAGCAGCTTAAGTTTTGCGGCACAAGAGACCCAGTACTTC
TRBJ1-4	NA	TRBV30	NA	CAWGGGSGSKLFF	TGTGCCTGGGGGGGGGGGTCAGGATCAAAACTGTTTTTT
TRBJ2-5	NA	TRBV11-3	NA	CASRFSGSREKTQYF	TGTGCCAGTAGGTTTTCGGGTAGCCGGGAAAAGACCCAGTACTTC
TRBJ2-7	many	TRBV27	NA	CASSPLAGAFEQYF	TGTGCCAGCAGTCCCTTGGCCGGGGCCTTCGAGCAGTACTTC
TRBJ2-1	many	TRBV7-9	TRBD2	CASSLAFLAGNEQFF	TGTGCCAGCAGCTTAGCGTTTTTAGCGGGAAATGAGCAGTTCTTC
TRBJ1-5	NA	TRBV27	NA	CASSQSYNQPQHF	TGTGCCAGCAGTCAAAGTTACAATCAGCCCCAGCATTTT
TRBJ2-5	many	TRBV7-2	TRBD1	CASSSGQSGQETQYF	TGTGCCAGCAGCTCGGGACAGTCGGGTCAAGAGACCCAGTACTTC
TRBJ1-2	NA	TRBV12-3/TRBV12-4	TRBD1	CASSSQGTGLGYTF	TGTGCCAGCAGCTCCCAGGGGACAGGGCTCGGCTACACCTTC
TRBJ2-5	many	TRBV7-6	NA	CASSLAGGKETQYF	TGTGCCAGCAGCTTAGCGGGAGGAAAAGAGACCCAGTACTTC
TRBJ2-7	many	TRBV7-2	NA	CASSLGPGLGEQYF	TGTGCCAGCAGCTTAGGTCCCGGACTTGGGGAGCAGTACTTC
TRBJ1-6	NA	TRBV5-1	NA	CASRPCEGRPLHF	TGCGCCAGCAGGCCCTGTGAGGGCCGGCCCCTCCACTTT
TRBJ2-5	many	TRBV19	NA	CASSTRGGQETQYF	TGTGCCAGTAGTACACGGGGTGGGCAAGAGACCCAGTACTTC
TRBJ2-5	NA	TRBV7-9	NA	CASSLGENQYF	TGTGCCAGCAGCTTGGGGGAGAACCAGTACTTC
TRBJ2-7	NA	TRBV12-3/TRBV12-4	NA	CASSLQQVNYEQYF	TGTGCCAGCAGTTTACAACAGGTAAACTACGAGCAATACTTC
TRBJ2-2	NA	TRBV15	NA	CSASREPTGELFF	TGTTCCGCCAGCAGAGAGCCTACCGGGGAGCTGTTTTTT
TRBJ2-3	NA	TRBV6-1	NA	CASSEAVWADTQYF	TGTGCCAGCAGTGAAGCAGTATGGGCAGATACGCAGTATTTT
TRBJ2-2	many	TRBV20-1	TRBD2	CSARGGAGGLTGELFF	TGCAGTGCTAGGGGAGGAGCGGGAGGGCTCACCGGGGAGCTGTTTTTT
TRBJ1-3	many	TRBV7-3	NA	CASSRTSGNTIYF	TGTGCCAGCAGCCGGACTTCTGGAAACACCATATATTTT
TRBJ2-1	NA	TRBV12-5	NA	CASGLVVGRQALGGSPYDEQFF	TGTGCTAGTGGTTTGGTAGTCGGGAGACAGGCTCTCGGCGGGAGTCCTTACGATGAGCAGTTCTTC
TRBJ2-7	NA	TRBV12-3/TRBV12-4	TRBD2	CASSLLAGGSYEKYF	TGTGCCAGCAGTTTACTAGCGGGAGGATCCTACGAGAAGTACTTC
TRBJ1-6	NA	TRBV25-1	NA	CASSIQANNSPLHF	TGTGCCAGCAGTATACAGGCGAATAATTCACCCCTCCACTTT
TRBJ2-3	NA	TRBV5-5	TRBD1	CASSLGTGAFLDTQYF	TGTGCCAGCAGCTTGGGGACAGGAGCCTTTTTAGATACGCAGTATTTT
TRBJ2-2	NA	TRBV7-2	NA	CASSSFGGPTGELFF	TGTGCCAGCAGCTCCTTCGGGGGGCCCACCGGGGAGCTGTTTTTT
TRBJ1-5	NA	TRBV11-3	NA	CASSLDSSKPQHF	TGTGCCAGCAGCTTAGATAGTAGCAAGCCCCAGCATTTT
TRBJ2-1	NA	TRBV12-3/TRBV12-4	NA	CASSWGPAEGNEQFF	TGTGCCAGCAGTTGGGGCCCCGCCGAGGGCAATGAGCAGTTCTTC
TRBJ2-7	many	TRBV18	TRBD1	CASSPGTGEYEQYF	TGTGCCAGCTCACCCGGGACAGGGGAGTACGAGCAGTACTTC
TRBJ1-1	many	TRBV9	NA	CASSVVTNTEAFF	TGTGCCAGCAGCGTAGTGACGAACACTGAAGCTTTCTTT
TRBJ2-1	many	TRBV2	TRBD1	CASSAGPGGFNEQFF	TGTGCCAGCAGTGCTGGGCCAGGGGGCTTTAATGAGCAGTTCTTC
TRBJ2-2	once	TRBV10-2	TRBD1	CASSEPGQGSGELFF	TGCGCCAGCAGTGAGCCGGGACAGGGGTCCGGGGAGCTGTTTTTT
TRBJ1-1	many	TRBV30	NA	CAWSGFRQNTEAFF	TGTGCCTGGAGTGGTTTTCGGCAGAACACTGAAGCTTTCTTT
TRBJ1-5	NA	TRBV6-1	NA	CASGRGINQPQHF	TGTGCCAGCGGAAGGGGGATCAATCAGCCCCAGCATTTT
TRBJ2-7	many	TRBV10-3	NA	CAISEFRGGRDYEQYF	TGTGCCATCAGTGAGTTCCGTGGCGGCAGGGACTACGAGCAGTACTTC
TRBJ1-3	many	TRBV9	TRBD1	CASSATTGSGNTIYF	TGTGCCAGCAGCGCAACGACAGGGTCTGGAAACACCATATATTTT
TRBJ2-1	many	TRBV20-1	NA	CSARDGASSYNEQFF	TGCAGTGCTAGAGATGGCGCAAGCTCCTACAATGAGCAGTTCTTC
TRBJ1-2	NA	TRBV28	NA	CASSSQVLYGHTF	TGTGCCAGCAGTTCTCAGGTCCTCTATGGCCACACCTTC
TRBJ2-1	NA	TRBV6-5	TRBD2	CASSYSSGTSGRCSYNEQFF	TGTGCCAGCAGTTACTCCTCCGGGACTAGCGGGAGGTGTAGCTACAATGAGCAGTTCTTC
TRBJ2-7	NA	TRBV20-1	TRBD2	CSARSPRGGRAVNEQYF	TGCAGTGCTAGATCCCCCCGTGGCGGGAGGGCCGTCAACGAGCAGTACTTC
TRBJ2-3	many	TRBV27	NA	CASSLSVADTQYF	TGTGCCAGCAGTTTATCGGTGGCAGATACGCAGTATTTT
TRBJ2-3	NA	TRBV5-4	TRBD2	CASSPSSGTDTQYF	TGTGCCAGCAGCCCCTCTAGCGGTACAGATACGCAGTATTTT